This T cell receptor (beta chain) was observed in a study of CDR3 diversity in severe acne. The sample holds many counts of this clonotype. The CDR3 runs 14 residues. Germline CDR1 is SGHKS and CDR2 is YYEKEE (reference sequence). V lost 4 bases, J lost 4 bases, and 3 bases stayed unmatched. TCRdb fed the PCR reads into MiXCR, producing one record per CDR3 protein. The sample lists about 86,000 distinct CDR3 sequences, around 53% occurring once. Specimen: blood. The receptor was derived from a male donor in good health, without acne. The chain employs TRBV5-5 and TRBJ1-2, with TRBD1 identical over 11 bases. The CDR3 bases are TGTGCCAGCAGCGGGGGACAGGGGGGCTATGGCTACACCTTC. This translates into CASSGGQGGYGYTF. The entire variable domain, with the rest obtained from reference TRBV5-5 and TRBJ1-2, is as follows: DAGVTQSPTHLIKTRGQQVTLRCSPISGHKSVSWYQQVLGQGPQFIFQYYEKEERGRGNFPDRFSARQFPNYSSELNVNALLLGDSALYLCASSGGQGGYGYTFGSGTRLTVV.